This TCR beta chain was identified in a study of cytomegalovirus exposure and HLA in healthy donors. The method was immunoSEQ multiplex PCR; TCRdb's version includes in-frame clones alone and lacks a portion of them. The sample consists of roughly 330,000 clones, 87% of them appearing once. Study conclusions and caveats: Many donors shared some public TCRs, even though most TCR sequences were rare.

With regard to this clone: Its specificity is unknown.

CDR1 is MNHEY and CDR2 is SMNVEV in the germline V gene (reference sequence). This CDR3 has 14 residues. V shed 8 bases and J 0 bases; nucleotides not matched to a gene: 7. Sequences were obtained from PBMCs. The chain is built from TRBV27 and TRBJ2-7; 7 bases map to TRBD1. This TCR was sampled from a woman aged 25 to 39 in good health and CMV-seropositive. CDR3 sequence: CASCRDSNSYEQYF. CDR3 sequence (DNA): TGTGCCAGCTGCCGGGACAGCAACTCCTACGAGCAGTACTTC.